This entry describes one TCR beta chain. The source of the sample is a study of blood T cell repertoires in COVID-19. Study in general: PBMCs, B-cell-depleted T cells, or T cells provided the cDNA or gDNA that made up the material.

Profiled with immunoSEQ multiplex PCR; TCRdb holds only in-frame clones, not every one. The sample shows under 200,000 clones, about 90% of them seen only once. This receptor was taken from a woman between 55 and 75 years old with COVID-19, enrolled during active disease. Material: peripheral blood.

The CDR3 is CASSLGSPDTQYF. CDR3 DNA sequence: TGCGCCAGCAGCTTGGGTAGTCCAGATACGCAGTATTTT. V and J are TRBV5-1 and TRBJ2-3; D uncertain. Germline CDR1 and CDR2: SGHRS and YFSETQ. CDR3 length equals 13 residues. V shed 0 bases and J shed 4 bases, with 6 bases lying between them. Full variable domain (remainder filled in from reference TRBV5-1 and TRBJ2-3): KAGVTQTPRYLIKTRGQQVTLSCSPISGHRSVSWYQQTPGQGLQFLFEYFSETQRNKGNFPGRFSGRQFSNSRSEMNVSTLELGDSALYLCASSLGSPDTQYFGPGTRLTVL.